This T cell receptor beta chain was observed in a study of T-cell reconstitution after alpha-beta-depleted transplantation in children. Unique molecular identifiers were incorporated when the TCRbeta library was constructed. TCRdb itself ran the PCR reads through MiXCR, one entry per CDR3 protein. The sample contains roughly 200,000 distinct CDR3 sequences, roughly a tenth of which appear only once. This clonotype was recorded at least ten times. Its antigen is unidentified. Whole-study results and caveats: The origin of high day-60 TCRbeta diversity in some patients lay in surviving recipient T cells and thymic progenitors. Newly produced T cells mostly provided counts and TCRbeta diversity after one year, as hyperexpanded clones declined. It was reported that alpha-beta T cells came from several hundred expanded graft clones (about two months after transplant).

The starting material was PBMCs, obtained before TCRalphabeta/CD19-depleted stem cell transplant. The TCR originated in a child under three years old with acute myeloid leukemia, due to receive a stem cell transplant.

The CDR3 region is CASSLGSVEQYF. CDR3 DNA sequence: TGTGCCAGCAGCTTAGGCTCCGTGGAGCAGTACTTC. The genes are TRBV11-2 and TRBJ2-7, with D hard to call. Trimming took off 1 base at V and 7 bases at J, with 8 bases between the two ends. There are 12 residues in the CDR3. The germline CDR1 and CDR2 sequences are SGHAT and FQNNGV.